This TCR beta chain was recorded in a study of blood T cell repertoires in COVID-19. For the study at large: COVID-19 samples, acute and convalescent, were from the United States, Italy and Spain. T cells, B-cell-depleted T cells, or PBMCs provided the cDNA or gDNA that served as material.

V shed 0 bases, J shed 4 bases, and the junction held 5 bases outside the gene matches. The CDR3 consists of 15 residues. Germline CDR1 and CDR2: SGHNT and YENEEA. Original methodology: Amplifying reference gene primers gave estimates of nucleated cell counts. The data were produced by immunoSEQ multiplex PCR, yet TCRdb's version contains in-frame clones alone and is incomplete. V and J calls and clone size are as listed in that table; D and trimming were resolved from the DNA. This repertoire shows fewer than 150,000 clones, around four fifths found once; its top ten account for about a fifth. Material for sequencing was peripheral blood. This TCR was sampled from a man aged 80 or over with acute or convalescent COVID-19. This chain joins TRBV11-3 and TRBJ2-5, with 7 bases aligning to TRBD1. The CDR3 protein is CASSLERDRIETQYF. CDR3 bases: TGTGCCAGCAGCTTAGAAAGGGACAGAATAGAGACCCAGTACTTC.